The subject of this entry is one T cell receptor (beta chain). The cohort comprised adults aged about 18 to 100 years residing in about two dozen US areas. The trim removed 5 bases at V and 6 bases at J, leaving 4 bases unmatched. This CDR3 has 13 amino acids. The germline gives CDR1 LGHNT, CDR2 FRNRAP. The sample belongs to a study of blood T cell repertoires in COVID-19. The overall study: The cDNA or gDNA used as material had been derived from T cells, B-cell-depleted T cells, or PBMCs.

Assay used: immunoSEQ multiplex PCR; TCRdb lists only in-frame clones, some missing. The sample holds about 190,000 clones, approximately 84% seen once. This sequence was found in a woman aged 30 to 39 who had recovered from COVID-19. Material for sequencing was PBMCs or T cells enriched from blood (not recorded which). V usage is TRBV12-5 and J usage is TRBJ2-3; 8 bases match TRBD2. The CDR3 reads CASGASSGDTQYF. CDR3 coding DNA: TGTGCTAGTGGTGCCTCTAGCGGGGATACGCAGTATTTT.